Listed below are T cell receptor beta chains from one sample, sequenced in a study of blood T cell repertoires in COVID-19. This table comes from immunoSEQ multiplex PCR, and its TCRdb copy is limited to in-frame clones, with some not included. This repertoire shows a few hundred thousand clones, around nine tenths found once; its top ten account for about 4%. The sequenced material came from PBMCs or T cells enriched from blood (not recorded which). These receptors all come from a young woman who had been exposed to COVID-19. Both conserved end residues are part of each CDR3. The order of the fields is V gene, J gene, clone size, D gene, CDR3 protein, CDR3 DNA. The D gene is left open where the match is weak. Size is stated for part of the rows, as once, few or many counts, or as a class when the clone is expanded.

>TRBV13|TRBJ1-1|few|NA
CASSLVVDNLSNEAFF
TGTGCCAGCAGCTTAGTGGTCGACAACCTCTCTAATGAAGCTTTCTTT
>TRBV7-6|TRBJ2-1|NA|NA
CASSLQHHNEQFF
TGTGCCAGCAGCTTACAACACCACAATGAGCAGTTCTTC
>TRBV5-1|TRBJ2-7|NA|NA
CASSLAPGQERYEQYF
TGCGCCAGCAGCTTGGCGCCAGGCCAGGAACGTTACGAGCAGTACTTC
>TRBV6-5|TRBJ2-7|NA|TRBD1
CASSTQGTYEQYF
TGTGCCAGCAGTACACAGGGGACCTACGAGCAGTACTTC
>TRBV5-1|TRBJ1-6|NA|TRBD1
CASSLEGTGNNSPLHF
TGCGCCAGCAGCTTGGAGGGGACAGGGAATAATTCACCCCTCCACTTT
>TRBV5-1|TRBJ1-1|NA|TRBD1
CASSSGQDYTEAFF
TGCGCCAGCAGCTCCGGACAGGATTACACTGAAGCTTTCTTT
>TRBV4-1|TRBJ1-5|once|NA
CASSQDRVGKWPQHF
TGCGCCAGCAGCCAAGACCGCGTCGGGAAGTGGCCCCAGCATTTT
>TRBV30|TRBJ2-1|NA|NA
CAWGTRLGEQFF
TGTGCCTGGGGGACACGGTTGGGTGAGCAGTTCTTC
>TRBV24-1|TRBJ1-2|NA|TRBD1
CATRGQGAGNYGYTF
TGTGCCACCAGGGGACAGGGGGCCGGTAACTATGGCTACACCTTC
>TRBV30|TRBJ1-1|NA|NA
CAWSDAVAITEAFF
TGTGCCTGGAGCGACGCGGTCGCGATCACTGAAGCTTTCTTT
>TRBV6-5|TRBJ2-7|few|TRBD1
CASSRGGTGFEQYF
TGTGCCAGCAGTCGAGGCGGGACAGGGTTCGAGCAGTACTTC
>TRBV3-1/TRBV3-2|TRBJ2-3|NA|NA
CASSQAPTTDTQYF
TGTGCCAGCAGCCAGGCCCCAACAACCGATACGCAGTATTTT
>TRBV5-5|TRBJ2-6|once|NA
CASSLSPGTSYSGANVLTF
TGTGCCAGCAGCTTATCACCAGGGACTTCCTACTCTGGGGCCAACGTCCTGACTTTC
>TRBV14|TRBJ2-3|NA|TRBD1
CASSPYRTGRDTQYF
TGTGCCAGCAGCCCGTATCGGACAGGGAGGGATACGCAGTATTTT
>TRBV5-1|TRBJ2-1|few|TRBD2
CASSPGLGLALNEQFF
TGCGCCAGCAGCCCGGGGTTGGGACTAGCACTCAATGAGCAGTTCTTC
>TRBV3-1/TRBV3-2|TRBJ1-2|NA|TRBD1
CASSPSTGGNYGYTF
TGTGCCAGCAGCCCTTCGACAGGGGGGAACTATGGCTACACCTTC
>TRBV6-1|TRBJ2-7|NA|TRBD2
CASSEPRGLADLYEQYF
TGTGCCAGCAGTGAACCTCGGGGACTAGCGGACCTCTACGAGCAGTACTTC
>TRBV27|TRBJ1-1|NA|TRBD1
CASSRDRNTEAFF
TGTGCCAGCAGCCGGGACAGGAACACTGAAGCTTTCTTT
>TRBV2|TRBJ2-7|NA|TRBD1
CASSLQGSRYF
TGTGCCAGCAGTCTACAGGGGAGTAGGTACTTC
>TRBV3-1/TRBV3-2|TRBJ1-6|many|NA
CASSQKDSSYNSPLHF
TGTGCCAGCAGCCAGAAGGACAGCTCCTATAATTCACCCCTCCACTTT
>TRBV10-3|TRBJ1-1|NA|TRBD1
CAISERDRGGTEAFF
TGTGCCATCAGTGAGCGGGACAGGGGCGGCACTGAAGCTTTCTTT
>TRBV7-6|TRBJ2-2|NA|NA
CASSLARGRNTGELFF
TGTGCCAGCAGCTTAGCTAGAGGGAGGAACACCGGGGAGCTGTTTTTT
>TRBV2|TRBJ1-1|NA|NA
CASSLGAPLTEAFF
TGTGCCAGCAGTCTAGGAGCCCCTCTTACTGAAGCTTTCTTT
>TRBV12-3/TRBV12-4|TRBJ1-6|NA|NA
CASRGDFNSPLHF
TGTGCCAGCAGGGGGGACTTCAATTCACCCCTCCACTTT
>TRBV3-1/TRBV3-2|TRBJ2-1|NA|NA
CASSQEVLAPTHNEQFF
TGTGCCAGCAGCCAAGAAGTGCTAGCCCCAACCCACAATGAGCAGTTCTTC
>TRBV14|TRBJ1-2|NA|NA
CASSQIRGQSSYGYTF
TGTGCCAGCAGCCAAATAAGAGGACAGTCTTCCTATGGCTACACCTTC
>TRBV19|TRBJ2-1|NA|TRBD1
CASSIGQGARNEQFF
TGTGCCAGTAGTATTGGGCAGGGGGCGAGGAATGAGCAGTTCTTC
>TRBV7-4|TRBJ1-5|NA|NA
CASSRGINSNQPQHF
TGTGCCAGCAGTCGCGGGATTAATAGCAATCAGCCCCAGCATTTT
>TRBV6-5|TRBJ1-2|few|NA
CASSPNSPSGYTF
TGTGCCAGCAGTCCCAACTCTCCTTCGGGCTACACCTTC
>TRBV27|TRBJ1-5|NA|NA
CASRWGGRLDQPQHF
TGTGCCAGCAGATGGGGGGGGCGTTTGGATCAGCCCCAGCATTTT
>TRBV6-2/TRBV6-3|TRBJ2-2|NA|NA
CASSYLLVANTGELFF
TGTGCCAGCAGTTATCTCCTTGTAGCGAACACCGGGGAGCTGTTTTTT
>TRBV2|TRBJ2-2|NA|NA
CASMTIRGTGELFF
TGTGCCAGCATGACGATCAGGGGCACCGGGGAGCTGTTTTTT